This TCR beta chain comes out of a study of TET2 disruption in CD19-targeted CAR T cells (dated by TCRdb to about 2018). With regard to the full study: Sample numbers were set by the original clinical trial design and sample availability, with no additional inclusion criteria. Overall results and qualifications from the work: The conclusions drawn about the patient's CAR T cells were based on extensive analysis of just one subject.

The sample's treatment or condition label is to be understood as: autologous CTL019 cells: CD19 CAR with 4-1BB and CD3 zeta domains. TCR zeta and 4-1BB costimulatory signaling domains were built into the CD19 CAR. T cells for CTL019 manufacturing were collected from peripheral blood by leukapheresis. The DNeasy Blood and Tissue Kit was used to extract genomic DNA from pre-infusion T cells, peripheral blood, or sorted post-infusion T cells. As for this clone: Its antigen specificity is not known. The DNA ends 3 residues before the CDR3 does, and the rest of the CDR3 is filled in from the germline J gene.

Looking up the germline V gene yields CDR1 KGHSH and CDR2 LQKENI. From its cysteine to its phenylalanine, the CDR3 spans 13 amino acids. Part of the CDR3 DNA is given, 30 bases translated from base 1. TCR beta chain deep sequencing was performed with the immunoSEQ assay. The authors' pipeline ran thus. Only productive TCR beta rearrangements went into calculating clonotype frequencies. As stored in TCRdb, this immuneACCESS dataset retains in-frame rearrangements with V and J assigned. A fraction of the clones does not appear; measured against another copy, unresolved V genes explain less than half of the discrepancy, and the remainder lacks a known reason. D and trimming come from the DNA, and the V and J calls and clone size come from that table. The sample table holds 1,500 to 2,500 clones. Together, the top ten hold less than 20% of the sample.

This sequence uses TRBV18 and TRBJ1-2; possibly the D gene is TRBD1, per 5 matching bases. The clonotype was recovered from a man aged 70-80 years with chronic lymphocytic leukemia. The sample here was CD8+ T cells sorted from cultured blood T cells, taken for CD19 CAR T cell therapy. The CDR3 is CASSPGLPYDYTF. The CDR3 bases that were read are TGTGCCAGCTCACCGGGACTACCATACGAC. The full variable domain, with segments outside the CDR3 supplied by the reference TRBV18 and TRBJ1-2 proteins, appears as NAGVMQNPRHLVRRRGQEARLRCSPMKGHSHVYWYRQLPEEGLKFMVYLQKENIIDESGMPKERFSAEFPKEGPSILRIQQVVRGDSAAYFCASSPGLPYDYTFGSGTRLTVV.